The 24 T cell receptor beta chains below all came from one sample that was sequenced in a study of shared clonotypes between healthy human individuals. Some clones are missing from TCRdb's copy, which holds only in-frame ones; the method was immunoSEQ multiplex PCR. Of 200,000 to 250,000 clones in the sample, 50% to 75% were seen once. The sequenced sample consisted of memory CD4+ T cells sorted from blood. This sample's subset: CD45RA-negative fraction. The receptors shown here come from a man younger than 45 in good health.

There are many counts of this clone. This chain joins TRBV7-9 and TRBJ2-7; 12 nucleotides agree with TRBD1. The V gene end was trimmed by 5 bases and the J gene end by 0 bases; junction bases not matched to a gene: 14. CDR3 length equals 19 residues. CDR1 is SEHNR, CDR2 FQNEAQ, per germline (reference sequence). The CDR3: CASSLAPGTGGFRSYEQYF. For the CDR3, the DNA is TGTGCCAGCAGCCTTGCTCCCGGGACAGGGGGCTTCCGCTCCTACGAGCAGTACTTC.

The chain carries TRBV5-1 and TRBJ2-1, with D possibly TRBD1 on 6 matching bases. The CDR3 has 15 residues. Trimming left V 0 bases short and J 4 bases short, with 11 bases between. Germline-derived CDR1 and CDR2 are SGHRS and YFSETQ. CDR3 protein: CASSLEGGPYNEQFF. DNA of the CDR3: TGCGCCAGCAGCTTGGAAGGGGGACCGTACAATGAGCAGTTCTTC. Drawing the rest from reference TRBV5-1 and TRBJ2-1, the complete variable domain is KAGVTQTPRYLIKTRGQQVTLSCSPISGHRSVSWYQQTPGQGLQFLFEYFSETQRNKGNFPGRFSGRQFSNSRSEMNVSTLELGDSALYLCASSLEGGPYNEQFFGPGTRLTVL.

This clone showed up just once. The chain has TRBV2 and TRBJ2-5; possible D gene TRBD1, 5 bases. This CDR3 has 13 amino acids. V was clipped by 4 bases and J by 1 base, with 7 bases between them. Germline CDR1 and CDR2: SNHLY and FYNNEI. The CDR3 reads CASSGGSQETQYF. CDR3 sequence (DNA): TGTGCCAGCAGTGGGGGCAGCCAAGAGACCCAGTACTTC.

In nucleotides, the CDR3 is TGTGCCAGCAGCGTATCCCTAGGGGGTAGCGGAAACACCGGGGAGCTGTTTTTT. Translating it yields CASSVSLGGSGNTGELFF. The genes are TRBV9 and TRBJ2-2; TRBD1 or TRBD2 may be the D gene (6 bases each). CDR3 length: 18 residues. Deletions cut 1 base from V and 2 bases from J, with 18 bases between. Germline V gene data show CDR1 as SGDLS and CDR2 as YYNGEE. Using reference TRBV9 and TRBJ2-2 for the parts outside the CDR3, the full variable domain is DSGVTQTPKHLITATGQRVTLRCSPRSGDLSVYWYQQSLDQGLQFLIQYYNGEERAKGNILERFSAQQFPDLHSELNLSSLELGDSALYFCASSVSLGGSGNTGELFFGEGSRLTVL.

This chain joins TRBV23-1 and TRBJ1-5; D gene uncertain. TRBV23-1 is an ORF for which the function is uncertain. The V and J ends lost 7 bases and 5 bases respectively, with 18 bases between them. This CDR3 is built from 15 residues. The DNA for the CDR3 is TGCGCCAGCACCCGTGGGGTTTTACGAGATCAGCCCCAGCATTTT. Translating gives CASTRGVLRDQPQHF.

The genes are TRBV11-2 and TRBJ2-7; possible D gene TRBD2, 6 bases. The ends were cut back, 3 bases at V and 0 bases at J, with 9 bases in the middle. The CDR3 sequence is 14 residues long. From germline, CDR1 is SGHAT and CDR2 FQNNGV. The CDR3 coding sequence is TGTGCCAGCAGCTTGGGGACTTTCTCCTACGAGCAGTACTTC. This translates into CASSLGTFSYEQYF.

The CDR3 nucleotides are TGTGCCAGCAGCTTATTCCAAACTGAAGCTTTCTTT. Translated, it gives CASSLFQTEAFF. The chain couples TRBV7-2 to TRBJ1-1; D not certain. The V gene's germline CDR1 is SGHTA and CDR2 FQGNSA. CDR3 length: 12 amino acids. Trimming removed 2 bases at V and 5 bases at J, with 6 bases between.

The chain employs TRBV20-1 and TRBJ2-5; unclear D gene. V gave up 6 bases and J gave up 13 bases, with 18 bases separating them. This CDR3 spans 11 amino acids. Per the germline V gene, CDR1 is DFQATT and CDR2 is SNEGSKA (reference sequence). CDR3: CSAPLLWERYF. The CDR3 region has the DNA TGCAGTGCGCCCCTTTTGTGGGAACGGTACTTC.

The chain has TRBV19 and TRBJ1-4; D remains unclear. This CDR3 comprises 15 residues. Trimming left V 3 bases short and J 0 bases short, with 8 bases between. Germline loops: CDR1 LNHDA, CDR2 SQIVND (reference sequence). The CDR3 sequence: CASSIGIATNEKLFF. CDR3 DNA sequence: TGTGCCAGTAGTATTGGCATTGCAACTAATGAAAAACTGTTTTTT.

The rearrangement joins TRBV7-2 to TRBJ2-3; weak D call: TRBD1 (7 bases). Germline V gene sequence: CDR1 SGHTA, CDR2 FQGNSA. There are 15 residues in the CDR3. Trimming took 5 bases from V and 0 from J, leaving 12 bases between them. This chain's CDR3 is CASSVQGGSTDTQYF. CDR3 DNA sequence: TGTGCCAGCAGCGTCCAGGGGGGCAGCACAGATACGCAGTATTTT. Looking up the rest from reference TRBV7-2 and TRBJ2-3 gives the full variable domain: GAGVSQSPSNKVTEKGKDVELRCDPISGHTALYWYRQSLGQGLEFLIYFQGNSAPDKSGLPSDRFSAERTGGSVSTLTIQRTQQEDSAVYLCASSVQGGSTDTQYFGPGTRLTVL.

This rearrangement joins TRBV5-6 to TRBJ1-2; no reliable D call. The CDR3 length is 14 residues. V lost 7 bases and J 6 bases, leaving 19 bases between the germline ends. Germline V gives CDR1 SGHDT, CDR2 YYEEEE. The CDR3 DNA reads TGTGCCAGCGGAAGAGGCCATAGCGGGGATGGCTACACCTTC. Amino acids: CASGRGHSGDGYTF.

The rearrangement joins TRBV27 to TRBJ2-3, with D tentatively TRBD1 or TRBD2 (5 bases each). The CDR3 extends over 15 amino acids. The V gene lost 4 bases and the J gene lost 4 bases, with 15 bases spanning the gap. The germline V gene encodes CDR1 MNHEY and CDR2 SMNVEV (reference sequence). The CDR3 protein is CASSSRDPRADTQYF. In DNA form, the CDR3 reads TGTGCCAGCAGTTCCCGGGACCCCAGGGCAGATACGCAGTATTTT.

This chain links TRBV28 with TRBJ2-7, with 7 positions matching TRBD2. This CDR3 is built from 14 residues. Per the germline V gene, CDR1 is MDHEN and CDR2 is SYDVKM. Germline trimming cut 7 bases from V and 8 bases from J; bases unmatched to any gene: 14. The CDR3 DNA reads as TGTGCCAGCACTTCCTCGGGGGGAGGGCGAAAGCAGTACTTC. Translated, it gives CASTSSGGGRKQYF. The whole variable domain, filled in from reference TRBV28 and TRBJ2-7, reads DVKVTQSSRYLVKRTGEKVFLECVQDMDHENMFWYRQDPGLGLRLIYFSYDVKMKEKGDIPEGYSVSREKKERFSLILESASTNQTSMYLCASTSSGGGRKQYFGPGTRLTVT.

This chain links TRBV11-2 with TRBJ2-2; D ambiguous. Trimming pared 4 bases from V and 8 bases from J, leaving 8 bases between. CDR3 length equals 12 residues. Per germline, CDR1 SGHAT and CDR2 FQNNGV. CDR3 protein: CASSSEAGELFF. As DNA, the CDR3 is TGTGCCAGCAGCTCGGAAGCTGGGGAGCTGTTTTTT.

The chain uses TRBV2 and TRBJ2-1; D is perhaps TRBD2 (5 bases). This CDR3 comprises 15 residues. Trimming removed 7 bases from V and 4 bases from J, with 17 bases in between. The germline V gene encodes CDR1 SNHLY and CDR2 FYNNEI. CDR3 nucleotides: TGTGCCAGCATGCCCTTCGGGGTTGGGTACAATGAGCAGTTCTTC. Protein: CASMPFGVGYNEQFF.

Turning to this clone: This may stem from a read error, because a much larger clone lies one nucleotide away. DNA of the CDR3: TGTGCCAGCTCCGTCGGGGCAGGGAACACCAGGGAGCTGTTTTTT. It translates to CASSVGAGNTRELFF. The gene calls are TRBV9 and TRBJ2-2; tentatively, D is TRBD1 or TRBD2 (5 bases each). This CDR3 is built from 15 residues. CDR1 SGDLS and CDR2 YYNGEE come from the germline V gene.

The chain links TRBV15 to TRBJ2-7; TRBD1 matches 9 bases. Germline CDR1 is LNHNV and CDR2 is YYDKDF (reference sequence). The V gene end was trimmed by 0 bases and the J gene end by 1 base; junction bases not matched to a gene: 4. The CDR3 sequence is 16 residues long. The CDR3 region is CATSRETGTGSYEQYF. Here the CDR3 DNA reads TGTGCCACCAGCAGAGAGACCGGGACAGGGTCCTACGAGCAGTACTTC. The variable domain in full, with the rest retrieved from reference TRBV15 and TRBJ2-7, is DAMVIQNPRYQVTQFGKPVTLSCSQTLNHNVMYWYQQKSSQAPKLLFHYYDKDFNNEADTPDNFQSRRPNTSFCFLDIRSPGLGDTAMYLCATSRETGTGSYEQYFGPGTRLTVT.

In this sample, this clone turned up a few times. The same CDR3 also results from other DNA sequences found in this sample. CDR3 nucleotide sequence: TGTGCCAGCAGCCGGACTGTTAACTATGGCTACACCTTC. It yields the protein CASSRTVNYGYTF. V and J are TRBV11-2 and TRBJ1-2; D gene uncertain. The V gene's germline CDR1 is SGHAT and CDR2 FQNNGV. V was shortened by 5 bases and J by 1 base, with 8 bases between the two germline ends. This CDR3 has 13 amino acids.

On this clone itself: A much larger clone lies one base from this, so it may be a read error. Distinct nucleotide sequences in the sample also encode this CDR3. The J gene is TRBJ2-2, the V gene TRBV7-3, with TRBD2 matching over 7 bases. The CDR3 sequence is 14 residues long. Germline values: CDR1 SGHTA, CDR2 FQGTGA. V was pared by 3 bases and J by 4 bases, with 2 bases of the junction left unmatched. In DNA form, the CDR3 reads TGTGCCAGCAGCTTGGGAGGGAGCACCGGGGAGCTGTTTTTT. Translation gives CASSLGGSTGELFF.

About this clone itself: A much larger clone sits a single nucleotide away, making a read error possible. The genes are TRBV2 and TRBJ2-1, with no clear D. This CDR3 region has 11 residues. Germline V lookup: CDR1 SNHLY, CDR2 FYNNEI. V was pared by 3 bases and J by 5 bases, with 2 bases between. The CDR3 spells CASSDDNEQFF. As DNA, the CDR3 is TGTGCCAGCAGTGACGACAATGAGCAGTTCTTC.

The chain is built from TRBV11-1 and TRBJ2-1; a possible D gene is TRBD2 (5 bases). This CDR3 has 16 residues. Per germline, CDR1 SGHAT and CDR2 FQDESV (reference sequence). The V and J ends lost 0 bases and 7 bases respectively, with 16 bases between them. CDR3 in amino acids: CASSLAASPIRNEQFF. In DNA form, the CDR3 reads TGTGCCAGCAGCTTAGCGGCTAGCCCGATTAGGAATGAGCAGTTCTTC.

The chain joins TRBV7-9 to TRBJ2-7; possibly TRBD2 for D (5 bases). Germline CDR1 is SEHNR and CDR2 is FQNEAQ (reference sequence). V was pared by 3 bases and J by 6 bases, with 18 bases between. The CDR3 is 15 residues long. CDR3 sequence: CASSFREAGHGEQYF. Here the CDR3 DNA reads TGTGCCAGCAGCTTTCGTGAGGCGGGTCACGGCGAGCAGTACTTC.

The rearrangement links TRBV6-5 to TRBJ2-5; 8 bases align to TRBD1. Germline loops: CDR1 MNHEY, CDR2 SVGAGI. This CDR3 spans 13 amino acids. Trimming at V came to 5 bases and at J to 5 bases, leaving 4 bases not matched to a gene. The CDR3 protein is CASSAGGSETQYF. DNA of the CDR3: TGTGCCAGCAGTGCAGGGGGCAGTGAGACCCAGTACTTC.

This clone was picked up one time. The V call is TRBV7-2, the J call TRBJ2-7, with D unresolved. V dropped 7 bases and J dropped 10 bases, with 17 bases sitting between them. CDR1 SGHTA and CDR2 FQGNSA come from the germline V gene. This CDR3 region has 12 residues. The CDR3 DNA reads TGTGCCAGCACCCTACGCCCTACTTACCAGTACTTC. Its translation: CASTLRPTYQYF.